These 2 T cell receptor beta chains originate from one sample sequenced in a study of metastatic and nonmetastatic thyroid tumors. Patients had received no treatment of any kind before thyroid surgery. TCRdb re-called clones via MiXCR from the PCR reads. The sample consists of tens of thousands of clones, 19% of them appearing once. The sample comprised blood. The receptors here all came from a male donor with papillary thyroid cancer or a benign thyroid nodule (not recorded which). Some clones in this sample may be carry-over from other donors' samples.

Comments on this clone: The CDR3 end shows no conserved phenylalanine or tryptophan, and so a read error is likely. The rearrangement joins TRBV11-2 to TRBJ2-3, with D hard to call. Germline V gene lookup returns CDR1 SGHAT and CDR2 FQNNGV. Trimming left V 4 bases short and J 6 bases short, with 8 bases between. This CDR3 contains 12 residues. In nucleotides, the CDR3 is TGTGCCAGCAGCTATATCAAGGATACGCAGTATTCT. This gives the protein CASSYIKDTQYS.

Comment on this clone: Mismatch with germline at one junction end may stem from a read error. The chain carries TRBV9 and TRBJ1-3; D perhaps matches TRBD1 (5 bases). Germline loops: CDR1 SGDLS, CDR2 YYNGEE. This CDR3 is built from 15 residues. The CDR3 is CASSHAGLSGNTIYF. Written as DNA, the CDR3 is TGTGCCAGCAGCCACGCAGGGCTCTCTGGAAATACCATATATTTT.